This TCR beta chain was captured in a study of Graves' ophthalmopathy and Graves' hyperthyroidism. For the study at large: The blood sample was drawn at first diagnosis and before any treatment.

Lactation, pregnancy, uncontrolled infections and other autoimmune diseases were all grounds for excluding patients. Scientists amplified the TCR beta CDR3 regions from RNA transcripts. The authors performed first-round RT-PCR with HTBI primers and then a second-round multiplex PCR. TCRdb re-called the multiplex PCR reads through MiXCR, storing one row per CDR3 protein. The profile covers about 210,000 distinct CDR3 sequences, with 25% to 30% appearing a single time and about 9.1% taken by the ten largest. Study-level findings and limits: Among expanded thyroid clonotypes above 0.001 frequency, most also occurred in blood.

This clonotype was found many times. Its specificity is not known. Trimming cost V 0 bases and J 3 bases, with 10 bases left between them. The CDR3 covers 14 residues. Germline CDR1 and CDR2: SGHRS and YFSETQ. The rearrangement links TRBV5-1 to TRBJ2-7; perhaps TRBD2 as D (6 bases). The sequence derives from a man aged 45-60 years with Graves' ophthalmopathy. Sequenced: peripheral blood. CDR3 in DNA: TGCGCCAGCAGCTTGGTGGGGGGATTCTACGAGCAGTACTTC. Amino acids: CASSLVGGFYEQYF.